What follows describes a single T cell receptor (beta chain). The CDR3 is 13 residues long. The V end was cut by 8 bases, the J end by 0 bases, with 11 bases between. The germline gives CDR1 MNHEY, CDR2 SVGAGI. The data were taken from a study of blood T cell repertoires in COVID-19. Study-level background: The cDNA or gDNA used as material had been derived from T cells, B-cell-depleted T cells, or PBMCs.

In the original processing: How many nucleated cells were present was estimated from reference gene primer amplification. This table comes from immunoSEQ multiplex PCR, and its TCRdb copy is limited to in-frame clones, with some not included. The V and J calls and clone size were taken over from that table, and D and trimming were inferred from the DNA. The repertoire includes roughly 220,000 clones, 82% of them detected once, and about 15% sits in the top ten. Recruitment covered about two dozen US areas and drew participants whose ages spanned roughly 18 to 89 years. Recovered Cohort 3 donors showed two negative PCRs, clearance, or symptom resolution.

This receptor was identified in a man in his forties or fifties who had recovered from COVID-19. J is TRBJ2-7 and V is TRBV6-5, with D perhaps matching TRBD1 (6 bases). Material for sequencing was PBMCs or T cells enriched from blood (not recorded which). The CDR3: CASSYRASYEQYF. DNA of the CDR3: TGTGCCAGCTCCTACAGGGCCTCCTACGAGCAGTACTTC.